These 22 T cell receptor beta chains came from one sample sequenced in a study of T cells in localized non-small cell lung cancer (dated by TCRdb to 2020 to 2021). The library was built by means of the immunoSEQ multiplex PCR assay. TCRdb mirrors the immuneACCESS table, restricted to in-frame sequences. Some clones are absent from its copies; in checked studies, under half trace to an unresolved V gene, and the reason for the others is unknown. The sample table holds 60,000 to 75,000 clones, of which roughly four fifths were seen once. The ten largest clones add up to less than 5.5% of the sample. The source material was PBMCs, sampled before any cancer treatment. These receptors all stem from a man aged 35 to 69 with stage II lung adenocarcinoma.

The V gene is TRBV25-1, the J gene TRBJ1-4; perhaps TRBD1 as D (5 bases). The CDR3 runs to 15 residues. Germline V gives CDR1 MGHDK, CDR2 SYGVNS. V gave up 8 bases and J gave up 0 bases, with 13 bases separating them. The CDR3 region has the DNA TGTGCCAGCGGGGACCCAATCGCAACTAATGAAAAACTGTTTTTT. It codes for CASGDPIATNEKLFF.

J is TRBJ2-1 and V is TRBV10-2, with D unresolved. Looked up from germline, CDR1 is WSHSY and CDR2 is SAAADI. The CDR3 runs 15 residues. Trimming left V 8 bases short and J 2 bases short, with 16 bases between. This chain's CDR3 is CASLHGALAYNEQFF. CDR3 in DNA: TGCGCCAGCCTCCATGGAGCTTTGGCCTACAATGAGCAGTTCTTC.

The chain couples TRBV6-5 to TRBJ2-3, with D unresolved. Trimming cost V 1 base and J 4 bases, with 6 bases left between them. This CDR3 has 13 amino acids. Germline CDR1 reads MNHEY; CDR2 reads SVGAGI. CDR3 sequence: CASSYFQADTQYF. In DNA form, the CDR3 reads TGTGCCAGCAGTTACTTTCAGGCAGATACGCAGTATTTT.

The chain is built from TRBV6-5 and TRBJ1-1, with a weak D call TRBD1 (5 bases). The germline V gene has CDR1 MNHEY and CDR2 SVGAGI. This CDR3 is 13 amino acids long. Deletions cut 8 bases from V and 1 base from J, with 11 bases between. DNA for the CDR3: TGTGCCAGCCAAGGGCAGGGGAACACTGAAGCTTTCTTT. This codes for CASQGQGNTEAFF.

The chain is built from TRBV2 and TRBJ2-1, with 7 positions matching TRBD2. The CDR3 sequence is 15 residues long. The V and J ends lost 7 bases and 6 bases, in that order; junction bases with no gene match: 12. The V gene's germline CDR1 is SNHLY and CDR2 FYNNEI. CDR3 sequence (DNA): TGTGCCAGCAACCGCCGGGCGGGAGCTGGCAATGAGCAGTTCTTC. Amino acid sequence: CASNRRAGAGNEQFF.

This clone was seen only a few times. The rearrangement uses TRBV4-1 and TRBJ2-5; 13 nucleotides match TRBD2. Germline assignment: CDR1 MGHRA and CDR2 YSYEKL. This CDR3 has 15 residues. The V and J ends lost 4 bases and 5 bases, in that order; junction bases with no gene match: 4. The DNA for the CDR3 is TGCGCCAGCAGCCCGACTAGCGGGAGGAGGGAGACCCAGTACTTC. Its translation: CASSPTSGRRETQYF.

The gene calls are TRBV4-2 and TRBJ1-2; D is unclear. CDR1 LGHNA and CDR2 YNFKEQ come from the germline V gene. V shed 0 bases and J shed 2 bases, with 13 bases lying between them. This CDR3 spans 16 amino acids. CDR3 bases: TGTGCCAGCAGCCAAGATCCCAGATTGGGCAACTATGGCTACACCTTC. Encoded protein: CASSQDPRLGNYGYTF.

This clone was counted a few times. The V call is TRBV7-9, the J call TRBJ2-1; D remains ambiguous. Germline V CDR1 and CDR2: SEHNR, FQNEAQ (reference sequence). The CDR3 covers 15 residues. The V end was cut by 5 bases, the J end by 9 bases, with 20 bases between. The CDR3 here is CASSPATGHPGEQFF. The CDR3 DNA reads as TGTGCCAGCAGCCCCGCGACGGGCCACCCCGGTGAGCAGTTCTTC.

By share of the sample, this clone is medium-sized. The chain couples TRBV5-1 to TRBJ2-7; possible D gene TRBD1, 6 bases. V was cut by 3 bases and J by 0 bases, with 10 bases left in between. Germline V gene sequence: CDR1 SGHRS, CDR2 YFSETQ. The CDR3 contains 14 residues. The CDR3 here is CASSYGDNSYEQYF. As DNA, the CDR3 is TGCGCCAGCAGCTACGGGGACAACTCCTACGAGCAGTACTTC.

In nucleotides, the CDR3 is TGTGCCAGCTCACGACTAGCGGGAGGATCGAACACCGGGGAGCTGTTTTTT. Its translation: CASSRLAGGSNTGELFF. The chain links TRBV18 to TRBJ2-2; TRBD2 matches at 13 bases. The CDR3 consists of 17 residues. Germline V CDR1 and CDR2: KGHSH, LQKENI. V shed 4 bases and J 0 bases; nucleotides not matched to a gene: 2.

The V and J genes are TRBV5-6 and TRBJ2-7, with 8 bases fitting TRBD1. The CDR3 covers 14 residues. Germline lookup yields CDR1 SGHDT and CDR2 YYEEEE. J was trimmed by 3 bases and V by 5 bases; bases with no gene match: 7. Here the CDR3 reads CASSQFGQGYEQYF. In DNA, the CDR3 is TGTGCCAGCAGTCAATTCGGACAGGGCTACGAGCAGTACTTC.

This clone was counted once. The chain employs TRBV7-2 and TRBJ2-7, with TRBD2 matching 9 bases. CDR1 is SGHTA, CDR2 FQGNSA, per germline. This CDR3 has 15 amino acids. J gave up 3 bases and V 5 bases, and 8 bases lay outside the gene matches. The CDR3 DNA reads TGTGCCAGCAGCCCCTCAGCGGGAGGCGTCTACGAGCAGTACTTC. Translated, it gives CASSPSAGGVYEQYF.

The chain joins TRBV19 to TRBJ2-7, with D unclear. The germline V gene encodes CDR1 LNHDA and CDR2 SQIVND (reference sequence). The CDR3 has 17 amino acids. Trimming removed 5 bases from V and 2 bases from J, with 22 bases in between. The CDR3 DNA follows: TGTGCCAGTAGTCCCCGGTGGTCTAGGAGCATCACCTACGAGCAGTACTTC. Its translation: CASSPRWSRSITYEQYF.

The chain has TRBV6-5 and TRBJ1-3; D is possibly TRBD1 (5 bases). Germline lookup yields CDR1 MNHEY and CDR2 SVGAGI. The CDR3 totals 14 residues. V lost 4 bases and J 2 bases, leaving 9 bases between the germline ends. The CDR3: CASSWGTAGNTIYF. The CDR3 bases are TGTGCCAGCAGTTGGGGGACGGCTGGAAACACCATATATTTT.

The chain joins TRBV6-1 to TRBJ2-4; the D gene is possibly TRBD2 (6 bases). Germline lookup yields CDR1 MNHNS and CDR2 SASEGT. V lost 0 bases and J lost 6, with 12 bases in between. The CDR3 runs to 15 residues. The CDR3 here is CASSEALVGGNIQYF. CDR3 bases: TGTGCCAGCAGTGAAGCGCTGGTCGGGGGAAACATTCAGTACTTC.

This chain joins TRBV2 and TRBJ1-4; perhaps TRBD1 as D (6 bases). The CDR3 spans 18 residues. Germline V gene sequence: CDR1 SNHLY, CDR2 FYNNEI. V lost 6 bases and J 0 bases, leaving 20 bases between the germline ends. As DNA, the CDR3 is TGTGCCAGCAGAGATACCGGACAGCTTGATGCAACTAATGAAAAACTGTTTTTT. Its protein is CASRDTGQLDATNEKLFF.

The CDR3 region is CASREMANSNQPQHF. The CDR3 nucleotides read TGTGCCAGCCGAGAAATGGCTAATAGCAATCAGCCCCAGCATTTT. The V and J genes are TRBV19 and TRBJ1-5, with D unresolved. The CDR3 totals 15 residues. Trimming pared 9 bases from V and 0 bases from J, leaving 15 bases between. CDR1 is LNHDA and CDR2 is SQIVND in the germline V gene (reference sequence).

The V call is TRBV27, the J call TRBJ1-1; D gene uncertain. The CDR3 contains 14 residues. Trimming left V 0 bases short and J 5 bases short, with 10 bases between. Germline lookup yields CDR1 MNHEY and CDR2 SMNVEV (reference sequence). The CDR3 sequence: CASSLSPRGTEAFF. In DNA form, the CDR3 reads TGTGCCAGCAGTTTATCCCCCAGAGGGACTGAAGCTTTCTTT.

The chain has TRBV7-2 and TRBJ2-7; no clear D. Germline V CDR1 and CDR2: SGHTA, FQGNSA. CDR3 size: 15 residues. V was trimmed by 1 base and J by 0 bases, leaving 10 bases between them. The CDR3 spells CASSLEVASSYEQYF. The DNA of the CDR3 is TGTGCCAGCAGCTTAGAGGTGGCCAGCTCCTACGAGCAGTACTTC.

This chain connects TRBV29-1 to TRBJ1-2; D is undetermined. Germline assignment: CDR1 SQVTM and CDR2 ANQGSEA. The CDR3 is made up of 13 amino acids. V gave up 2 bases and J gave up 6 bases, with 13 bases separating them. In DNA form, the CDR3 reads TGCAGCGTTGAAACAGACCGGGTCCATGGCTACACCTTC. Translated: CSVETDRVHGYTF.

The rearrangement joins TRBV6-5 to TRBJ1-1, with D tentatively TRBD1 (5 bases). CDR1 is MNHEY, CDR2 SVGAGI, per germline. V shed 7 bases and J shed 4 bases, with 13 bases lying between them. This CDR3 comprises 13 residues. The CDR3 region has the DNA TGTGCCAGCAACCAAGGGGAAGGCACTGAAGCTTTCTTT. The encoded protein is CASNQGEGTEAFF.

The chain combines TRBV30 with TRBJ1-3; D is unclear. V was trimmed by 3 bases and J by 0 bases, leaving 9 bases between them. The length of the CDR3 is 14 residues. Germline V gives CDR1 GTSNPN, CDR2 SVGIG (reference sequence). Written as DNA, the CDR3 is TGTGCCTGGAGACAGATCCCCTCTGGAAACACCATATATTTT. The encoded protein is CAWRQIPSGNTIYF.